The text below deals with one T cell receptor beta chain. Under the authors' procedure: Amplifying reference gene primers gave estimates of nucleated cell counts. The protocol was immunoSEQ multiplex PCR, while the TCRdb copy is restricted to in-frame clones and leaves out a portion. The D gene and trimming were derived from the DNA, and the V and J assignments and clone size from that table. Of roughly 66,000 clones listed, 65% to 85% are singletons. This sample was included in a study of blood T cell repertoires in COVID-19. As for the study in general: Specimens from acute and convalescent COVID-19 originated in the United States, Italy and Spain. Sources were T cells, B-cell-depleted T cells, or PBMCs; the material itself was cDNA or gDNA.

V lost 5 bases and J lost 6; bases outside the gene matches: 5. Per germline, CDR1 SEHNR and CDR2 FQNEAQ (reference sequence). CDR3 length: 13 residues. This sequence originates from a woman in her sixties with acute or convalescent COVID-19. The chain combines TRBV7-9 with TRBJ1-2; 8 nucleotides align to TRBD1. The specimen sequenced was peripheral blood. The CDR3 loop reads CASSDGGQDGYTF. The DNA of the CDR3 is TGTGCCAGCAGCGATGGGGGACAGGATGGCTACACCTTC.